Listed below are T cell receptor beta chains from one sample, sequenced in a study of blood T cell repertoires in COVID-19. The protocol was immunoSEQ multiplex PCR, while the TCRdb copy is restricted to in-frame clones and leaves out a portion. This table holds 150,000 to 180,000 clones, around 85% found once. Sequencing was done on a sample of peripheral blood. The receptors stem from a man in his sixties with COVID-19, enrolled during active disease. Both conserved end residues are trimmed from each CDR3. The size of a clone is reported for some rows only, either as once, few or many, or as a class for expanded clones.

clone size	V gene	J gene	CDR3 protein
few	TRBV15	TRBJ1-4	ATSRATGSNEKLF
NA	TRBV3-1/TRBV3-2	TRBJ1-3	ASSLRGSGNTIY
NA	TRBV7-7	TRBJ2-5	ASSPTGTGPETQY
NA	TRBV28	TRBJ2-7	ASVGQTATYEQY
once	TRBV7-2	TRBJ1-4	ASSRGSPNEKLF
few	TRBV7-2	TRBJ2-1	ASSLRTGSTNEQF
NA	TRBV6-5	TRBJ1-5	AILEGRQGRQPQH
NA	TRBV6-6	TRBJ1-1	ASSHLPRTGGGGTEAF
NA	TRBV4-1	TRBJ2-7	ASSQRAVSGGPKNLPYEQY
NA	TRBV4-3	TRBJ1-4	ASSQGQGNEKLF
few	TRBV15	TRBJ2-3	AAAQGYTDTQY
NA	TRBV5-1	TRBJ1-2	ASSPGQGIGYT
NA	TRBV5-4	TRBJ2-6	ASTFPSGANVLT
NA	TRBV28	TRBJ1-5	ASSFGREGNQPQH
NA	TRBV9	TRBJ1-3	ASSTQGVSGNTIY
NA	TRBV6-5	TRBJ2-7	ASARVSSYEQY
NA	TRBV2	TRBJ1-5	ASRLGQGAEQPQH
once	TRBV28	TRBJ2-7	ASSLVAPRTGGHEQY
many	TRBV2	TRBJ1-6	ASSQDRNNSPLH
NA	TRBV6-2/TRBV6-3	TRBJ2-3	ASSDYDSLQGDTQY
NA	TRBV28	TRBJ1-4	ASSSGQGSGLF
NA	TRBV5-1	TRBJ2-1	ASSLVRTSGGNEQF
once	TRBV5-5	TRBJ2-1	ASRKPGLEQF
NA	TRBV24-1	TRBJ1-1	ATSDPGESAF
NA	TRBV27	TRBJ2-2	ASRSGASRNTGELF
NA	TRBV4-2	TRBJ2-3	ASSQDAANTDTQY
NA	TRBV12-5	TRBJ2-6	ASGTSQGADGANVLT
NA	TRBV20-1	TRBJ1-2	SANGIGGYT
NA	TRBV7-2	TRBJ2-3	ASSFMGGPNTDTQY
NA	TRBV4-2	TRBJ2-5	ASSQGSRETQY
few	TRBV4-3	TRBJ2-1	ASSQELPSRREQF
few	TRBV2	TRBJ1-2	ASSNGDWVGGYT
NA	TRBV27	TRBJ1-1	ASTRALDLNTEAF
NA	TRBV5-1	TRBJ2-3	ASSLEGSASTDTQY
few	TRBV7-8	TRBJ2-3	ASSLVRWEPADTQY
NA	TRBV7-2	TRBJ2-1	ASSVARADEQF
NA	TRBV3-1/TRBV3-2	TRBJ1-1	ASSEWTGGNTEAF
NA	TRBV24-1	TRBJ1-5	ATSDSRAGNQPQH